The 32 T cell receptor beta chains below come from one sample, sequenced in a study of cytomegalovirus exposure and HLA in healthy donors. The PCR was carried out with 60 Vbeta primers and 13 Jbeta primers. The repertoire was sequenced with immunoSEQ multiplex PCR; TCRdb's copy has only in-frame clones and lacks some. This sample has about 150,000 clones, with about 80% found just once. The sample comprised PBMCs. These receptor sequences come from a man in his forties or fifties in good health and CMV-seropositive.

The chain links TRBV25-1 to TRBJ1-1; 7 bases match TRBD1. CDR3 length equals 15 residues. V dropped 3 bases and J dropped 5; count of bases not matched to a gene: 9. CDR1 and CDR2 (germline): MGHDK, SYGVNS. The CDR3 region is CASSDHGTDRTEAFF. CDR3 sequence (DNA): TGTGCCAGCAGTGACCACGGGACAGACAGAACTGAAGCTTTCTTT.

The gene calls are TRBV9 and TRBJ1-4; D uncertain. Germline V gene data show CDR1 as SGDLS and CDR2 as YYNGEE. V dropped 2 bases and J dropped 4 bases, with 6 bases sitting between them. The CDR3 has 13 amino acids. This chain's CDR3 is CASSVQINEKLFF. In DNA form, the CDR3 reads TGTGCCAGCAGCGTTCAGATTAATGAAAAACTGTTTTTT.

The chain joins TRBV4-1 to TRBJ2-6; TRBD1 matches 9 bases. The V segment lost 2 bases and the J segment 1 base; nucleotides outside the gene matches: 6. The length of the CDR3 is 18 residues. Germline V CDR1 and CDR2: MGHRA, YSYEKL. CDR3 region: CASSQSGQGGSGANVLTF. DNA of the CDR3: TGCGCCAGCAGCCAATCGGGACAGGGAGGTTCTGGGGCCAACGTCCTGACTTTC.

The rearrangement uses TRBV2 and TRBJ2-5, with D unresolved. V gave up 4 bases and J gave up 5 bases, with 11 bases separating them. This CDR3 has 13 residues. CDR1 SNHLY and CDR2 FYNNEI come from the germline V gene. CDR3: CASSGLENETQYF. For the CDR3, the DNA is TGTGCCAGCAGTGGGCTAGAGAACGAGACCCAGTACTTC.

V gene TRBV5-4 combines with J gene TRBJ1-1; D ambiguous. The CDR3 contains 14 residues. Germline V lookup: CDR1 SGHNT, CDR2 YYREEE (reference sequence). V dropped 4 bases and J dropped 4 bases, with 14 bases sitting between them. The CDR3 DNA reads as TGTGCCAGCAGCCCCCGGGCGGGGAGCACTGAAGCTTTCTTT. It codes for CASSPRAGSTEAFF.

The genes are TRBV4-1 and TRBJ1-4; D possibly corresponds to TRBD1 (6 bases). CDR1 is MGHRA and CDR2 is YSYEKL in the germline V gene. V shed 1 base and J shed 8 bases, with 14 bases lying between them. The CDR3 has 15 amino acids. This chain's CDR3 is CASSQARDINEKLFF. CDR3 coding DNA: TGCGCCAGCAGCCAAGCCCGGGACATAAACGAAAAACTGTTTTTT.

This clone has just a few counts. This chain's CDR3 is CASSPEGGGRLEQYF. Written as DNA, the CDR3 is TGTGCCAGCAGCCCAGAAGGGGGCGGGAGGCTCGAGCAGTACTTC. The chain carries TRBV7-3 and TRBJ2-7; maybe TRBD2 (8 bases). Germline V lookup: CDR1 SGHTA, CDR2 FQGTGA. This CDR3 is built from 15 residues. The V end was cut by 5 bases, the J end by 6 bases, with 20 bases between.

V usage is TRBV13 and J usage is TRBJ2-7; 12 bases line up with TRBD2. From germline, CDR1 is PRHDT and CDR2 FYEKMQ (reference sequence). This CDR3 contains 18 residues. V shed 5 bases and J 4 bases; nucleotides not matched to a gene: 15. DNA of the CDR3: TGTGCCAGCAGCCCATCGACAGGCAGACTAGCGGGAGAGTACGAGCAGTACTTC. Amino acids: CASSPSTGRLAGEYEQYF.

The chain has TRBV27 and TRBJ1-6; TRBD1 agrees at 9 bases. The trim removed 8 bases at V and 10 bases at J, leaving 3 bases unmatched. The CDR3 is 12 amino acids. The V gene's germline CDR1 is MNHEY and CDR2 SMNVEV (reference sequence). CDR3 nucleotides: TGTGCCAGCGGGACAGGGAGCTCACCCCTCCACTTT. Its translation is CASGTGSSPLHF.

The rearrangement uses TRBV30 and TRBJ1-6, with TRBD1 identical over 8 bases. This CDR3 is built from 15 residues. V shed 3 bases, J shed 2 bases, and the junction held 3 bases outside the gene matches. Germline lookup yields CDR1 GTSNPN and CDR2 SVGIG (reference sequence). The CDR3 here is CAWSGQGTYNSPLHF. The CDR3 coding sequence is TGTGCCTGGAGCGGACAGGGCACCTATAATTCACCCCTCCACTTT.

This rearrangement joins TRBV5-8 to TRBJ2-1; TRBD2 matches at 14 bases. J lost 10 bases, V lost 4 bases, and 4 bases had no gene match. CDR3 length: 14 residues. In germline, CDR1 is SGHTS, CDR2 YDEGEE. CDR3 in amino acids: CASSRLAGGEEQFF. For the CDR3, the DNA is TGTGCCAGCAGCAGACTAGCGGGAGGGGAGGAGCAGTTCTTC.

This clone was counted between two and nine times. This chain uses TRBV5-6 with TRBJ2-5, with 8 nucleotides matching TRBD1. The CDR3 loop spans 15 amino acids. Germline CDR1 and CDR2: SGHDT and YYEEEE. V lost 2 bases and J lost 4; bases outside the gene matches: 7. In nucleotides, the CDR3 is TGTGCCAGCAGCTTTGGCAGGGGGCTTGGAGAGACCCAGTACTTC. Residues: CASSFGRGLGETQYF.

This clone was seen only once. This rearrangement joins TRBV21-1 to TRBJ2-7; TRBD2, the table's D call, lacks a check against the DNA. TRBV21-1 is assigned pseudogene status. This CDR3 comprises 17 residues. DNA of the CDR3: TGTGCCAGCAGCAAAGCGCATGTGGAGCGGGAGAGGTACGAGCAGTACTTC. This codes for CASSKAHVERERYEQYF.

With regard to this clone: Since the CDR3 does not end with the conserved phenylalanine or tryptophan, this likely comes from a read error. It is unclear where the CDR3 begins or ends on the DNA, so no DNA is shown, and the CDR3 is as TCRdb lists it. The V call is TRBV5-4, the J call TRBJ2-7; the table's D call TRBD2 went unverified against the DNA. The CDR3 spans 13 residues, counting both ends. Germline V gives CDR1 SGHNT, CDR2 YYREEE (reference sequence). CDR3 region: CASTNIPGLATAI.

V usage is TRBV28 and J usage is TRBJ2-7; the D gene is possibly TRBD2 (5 bases). Germline V gene lookup returns CDR1 MDHEN and CDR2 SYDVKM. The V gene lost 5 bases and the J gene lost 7 bases, with 12 bases spanning the gap. The CDR3 covers 12 residues. The CDR3 DNA reads as TGTGCCAGCAGTATCGGGGAGCGGGAGCAGTACTTC. Residues: CASSIGEREQYF.

The V call is TRBV7-8, the J call TRBJ1-5; 7 bases map to TRBD1. Germline-derived CDR1 and CDR2 are SGHVS and FQNEAQ. V shed 5 bases, J shed 2 bases, and the junction held 9 bases outside the gene matches. CDR3 size: 16 residues. The CDR3 DNA is TGTGCCAGCAGCGTCCGCCGGGACAGCCGCAATCAGCCCCAGCATTTT. Amino acids: CASSVRRDSRNQPQHF.

The V and J genes are TRBV2 and TRBJ1-3; D gene unclear. Trimming pared 4 bases from V and 0 bases from J, leaving 10 bases between. Germline loops: CDR1 SNHLY, CDR2 FYNNEI. This CDR3 region has 15 residues. The CDR3 sequence: CASSVAGISGNTIYF. The DNA of the CDR3 is TGTGCCAGCAGTGTGGCAGGAATCTCTGGAAACACCATATATTTT.

J is TRBJ1-1 and V is TRBV18; 8 nucleotides line up with TRBD1. The germline V gene has CDR1 KGHSH and CDR2 LQKENI. The V gene end was trimmed by 3 bases and the J gene end by 3 bases; junction bases not matched to a gene: 12. CDR3 length: 17 amino acids. CDR3 DNA sequence: TGTGCCAGCTCACCCTCCCTGACAGGGGAAATAGACACTGAAGCTTTCTTT. Translation gives CASSPSLTGEIDTEAFF.

The rearrangement joins TRBV6-5 to TRBJ1-5; D call uncertain. The CDR3 consists of 13 residues. The V end lost 4 bases, the J end lost 7 bases, and 11 bases lay between the germline ends. CDR1 MNHEY and CDR2 SVGAGI come from the germline V gene. Here the CDR3 DNA reads TGTGCCAGCAGTTCCGGGGTAAGGCAGCCCCAGCATTTT. It encodes CASSSGVRQPQHF.

The chain employs TRBV4-2 and TRBJ2-7, with 9 bases that match TRBD1. The CDR3 has 15 amino acids. CDR1 LGHNA and CDR2 YNFKEQ come from the germline V gene. The junction had 4 bases not matched to a gene; V was cut back by 4 bases and J by 0 bases. For the CDR3, the DNA is TGTGCCAGCAGCCCCCGGACAGGGGACTCCTACGAGCAGTACTTC. It yields the protein CASSPRTGDSYEQYF.

The gene calls are TRBV19 and TRBJ2-3; D is perhaps TRBD2 (6 bases). CDR1 and CDR2 from the germline V gene are LNHDA and SQIVND (reference sequence). Trimming removed 3 bases from V and 0 bases from J, with 7 bases in between. CDR3 size: 14 residues. DNA of the CDR3: TGTGCCAGTAGTATCGGGAGTAGCACAGATACGCAGTATTTT. It codes for CASSIGSSTDTQYF.

The V and J genes are TRBV7-9 and TRBJ2-1, with TRBD2 identical over 7 bases. Trimming took 7 bases from V and 2 from J; bases not matched to a gene: 5. Germline lookup yields CDR1 SEHNR and CDR2 FQNEAQ (reference sequence). The CDR3 contains 14 residues. The CDR3, as DNA: TGTGCCAGCAACCGGGGGGAGCCCTACAATGAGCAGTTCTTC. It encodes CASNRGEPYNEQFF. The whole variable domain, remainder taken from reference TRBV7-9 and TRBJ2-1, is DTGVSQNPRHKITKRGQNVTFRCDPISEHNRLYWYRQTLGQGPEFLTYFQNEAQLEKSRLLSDRFSAERPKGSFSTLEIQRTEQGDSAMYLCASNRGEPYNEQFFGPGTRLTVL.

The chain joins TRBV11-2 to TRBJ1-4; no definite D call. CDR3 length: 13 residues. The V and J ends lost 1 base and 13 bases respectively, with 13 bases between them. Germline V lookup: CDR1 SGHAT, CDR2 FQNNGV. The CDR3 reads CASSLGAARGLFF. CDR3 in DNA: TGTGCCAGCAGCTTAGGAGCGGCCCGGGGACTGTTTTTT.

The chain joins TRBV10-1 to TRBJ2-3; TRBD2 matches 13 bases. The CDR3 consists of 14 residues. V trimming: 6 bases; J trimming: 8 bases; junction bases outside the gene matches: 5. CDR1 is WNHNN, CDR2 SYGVQD, per germline (reference sequence). CDR3: CASRRTSGSGTQYF. The CDR3 DNA is TGCGCCAGCAGGAGGACTAGCGGGAGTGGTACGCAGTATTTT.

This clone was found once. The genes are TRBV5-5 and TRBJ1-2, with D perhaps TRBD1 (6 bases). Trimming pared 4 bases from V and 1 base from J, leaving 14 bases between. CDR3 size: 15 residues. CDR1 SGHKS and CDR2 YYEKEE come from the germline V gene (reference sequence). The CDR3 region has the DNA TGTGCCAGCAGCCCCTGGGCAGGGGTTAACTATGGCTACACCTTC. It codes for CASSPWAGVNYGYTF.

V gene TRBV7-3 combines with J gene TRBJ2-3; D possibly corresponds to TRBD2 (6 bases). Trimming took 5 bases from V and 7 from J, leaving 19 bases between them. Per the germline V gene, CDR1 is SGHTA and CDR2 is FQGTGA. There are 15 residues in the CDR3. The CDR3 DNA is TGTGCCAGCAGCCGCACCAGGGAGGCGGCGAATACGCAGTATTTT. This sequence encodes CASSRTREAANTQYF.

This clone was detected only a few times. This chain connects TRBV4-2 to TRBJ1-1; 7 positions match TRBD1. V was clipped by 1 base and J by 7 bases; unmatched bases: 3. Germline CDR1 is LGHNA and CDR2 is YNFKEQ. The CDR3 runs to 13 residues. CDR3 amino acids: CASSQAGTDEAFF. Here the CDR3 DNA reads TGTGCCAGCAGCCAAGCCGGGACAGATGAAGCTTTCTTT.

V gene TRBV7-9 combines with J gene TRBJ1-2; no definite D call. Trimming removed 0 bases at V and 3 bases at J, with 14 bases between. Per germline, CDR1 SEHNR and CDR2 FQNEAQ (reference sequence). The CDR3 has 16 residues. The CDR3 region has the DNA TGTGCCAGCAGCTTAGCTCGAACATCTTCCCACTATGGCTACACCTTC. This codes for CASSLARTSSHYGYTF.

The J gene is TRBJ1-6, the V gene TRBV30; 7 nucleotides agree with TRBD1. Germline loops: CDR1 GTSNPN, CDR2 SVGIG (reference sequence). V lost 5 bases to trimming and J lost 1 base; unmatched junction nucleotides: 11. The CDR3 length is 17 residues. Written as DNA, the CDR3 is TGTGCCTGGCTTTCTGTACAGGGGCCGTCCTATAATTCACCCCTCCACTTT. This gives the protein CAWLSVQGPSYNSPLHF. Combining the CDR3 with reference TRBV30 and TRBJ1-6 gives the whole variable domain SQTIHQWPATLVQPVGSPLSLECTVEGTSNPNLYWYRQAAGRGLQLLFYSVGIGQISSEVPQNLSASRPQDRQFILSSKKLLLSDSGFYLCAWLSVQGPSYNSPLHFGNGTRLTVT.

This rearrangement joins TRBV11-2 to TRBJ2-3; D call uncertain. V lost 0 bases and J 0 bases, leaving 10 bases between the germline ends. The CDR3 spans 16 residues. CDR1 SGHAT and CDR2 FQNNGV come from the germline V gene. CDR3 nucleotide sequence: TGTGCCAGCAGCTTAGAAAACAGACCTAGCACAGATACGCAGTATTTT. It is translated as CASSLENRPSTDTQYF.

This clone was observed a few times. The chain couples TRBV28 to TRBJ1-4; TRBD1 matches at 10 bases. CDR3 length: 14 amino acids. V gave up 7 bases and J gave up 7 bases; unmatched junction bases: 6. CDR1 is MDHEN, CDR2 SYDVKM, per germline. The DNA for the CDR3 is TGTGCCAGCACCATCGGGACAGGGGCTGAAAAACTGTTTTTT. It is translated as CASTIGTGAEKLFF.

The chain combines TRBV27 with TRBJ2-5; the D gene is possibly TRBD2 (5 bases). The J call may not be correct, given that the DNA end is closer to TRBJ2-7. The CDR3 length is 15 residues. CDR1 MNHEY and CDR2 SMNVEV come from the germline V gene (reference sequence). The CDR3 sequence: CASRSSGLLSYEQYF. CDR3 in DNA: TGTGCCAGCAGGTCGAGCGGTTTACTCTCCTACGAGCAGTACTTC.